The 27 T cell receptor beta chains listed next were all sequenced from one sample in a study of human T cells and chemical hapten exposure. Unseparated into fractions, whole blood served as the source from which total RNA was extracted. Each CDR3 protein gets one entry after TCRdb re-called the 5' RACE reads with MiXCR. The sample comprises about 81,000 distinct CDR3 sequences, 6% to 8.5% of which are singletons, and roughly 2.4% rests with the top ten. The receptor set was obtained from a male donor in good health.

Here the CDR3 DNA reads TGTGCCAGCAGTTTAGAGCCGGGCCTTCAAGAGACCCAGTACTTC. Translation: CASSLEPGLQETQYF. The chain has TRBV12-3 or TRBV12-4 and TRBJ2-5, with no clear D. V lost 1 base and J 2 bases, leaving 11 bases between the germline ends. The CDR3 has 15 amino acids.

This clonotype was counted many times. The chain couples TRBV10-3 to TRBJ1-2; 8 bases are shared with TRBD1. Germline CDR1 and CDR2: ENHRY and SYGVKD. This CDR3 spans 12 amino acids. J was trimmed by 3 bases and V by 6 bases; bases with no gene match: 0. The CDR3, as DNA: TGTGCCATCAGGGACAGGGACTATGGCTACACCTTC. This translates into CAIRDRDYGYTF.

This chain links TRBV5-1 with TRBJ1-1; D remains ambiguous. This CDR3 spans 14 amino acids. CDR1 is SGHRS, CDR2 YFSETQ, per germline. V dropped 4 bases and J dropped 2 bases, with 12 bases sitting between them. The CDR3 protein is CASSPSVVNTEAFF. The CDR3 region has the DNA TGCGCCAGCAGCCCGTCGGTAGTTAACACTGAAGCTTTCTTT.

This clonotype has ten or more counts. This chain joins TRBV12-3 or TRBV12-4 and TRBJ1-2; no firm D call. This CDR3 comprises 12 residues. The V gene lost 3 bases and the J gene lost 6 bases, with 8 bases spanning the gap. CDR3 nucleotides: TGTGCCAGCAGTTTTGTAGGGCATGGCTACACCTTC. As protein: CASSFVGHGYTF.

This clonotype was counted a few times. J is TRBJ1-5 and V is TRBV6-5, with TRBD1 as a possible D gene (5 bases). Germline V gene data show CDR1 as MNHEY and CDR2 as SVGAGI. The CDR3 has 13 residues. The V end was cut by 6 bases, the J end by 8 bases, with 14 bases between. The CDR3 sequence: CASRAAGLEPQHF. DNA of the CDR3: TGTGCCAGCAGGGCAGCAGGGCTCGAGCCCCAGCATTTT.

This clonotype was counted only a few times. The chain employs TRBV7-9 and TRBJ2-3; D is unclear. This CDR3 has 16 amino acids. CDR1 SEHNR and CDR2 FQNEAQ come from the germline V gene (reference sequence). The V end lost 3 bases, the J end lost 2 bases, and 15 bases lay between the germline ends. CDR3 loop: CASSFTPVTNTDTQYF. In DNA, the CDR3 is TGTGCCAGCAGCTTCACTCCGGTGACCAACACAGATACGCAGTATTTT. Filled out from reference TRBV7-9 and TRBJ2-3, the complete variable domain reads DTGVSQNPRHKITKRGQNVTFRCDPISEHNRLYWYRQTLGQGPEFLTYFQNEAQLEKSRLLSDRFSAERPKGSFSTLEIQRTEQGDSAMYLCASSFTPVTNTDTQYFGPGTRLTVL.

This clonotype was detected ten times or more. The chain recombines TRBV7-9 with TRBJ2-3; no definite D call. The CDR3 spans 13 residues. Germline V gene data show CDR1 as SEHNR and CDR2 as FQNEAQ (reference sequence). Trimming took off 6 bases at V and 3 bases at J, with 10 bases between the two ends. CDR3: CASSHRLTDTQYF. CDR3 nucleotide sequence: TGTGCCAGCAGTCACAGACTTACAGATACGCAGTATTTT.

This clonotype came up many times. The chain combines TRBV6-5 with TRBJ2-1; no clear D gene. V was pared by 2 bases and J by 5 bases, with 10 bases between. Germline V gene sequence: CDR1 MNHEY, CDR2 SVGAGI. The CDR3 sequence is 14 residues long. The CDR3: CASSYPGIDNEQFF. The CDR3 DNA follows: TGTGCCAGCAGTTACCCTGGGATCGACAATGAGCAGTTCTTC.

The V gene is TRBV5-1, the J gene TRBJ2-3; D is unclear. The CDR3 runs to 13 residues. V lost 4 bases, J lost 0 bases, and 6 bases lay in between. Germline CDR1 is SGHRS and CDR2 is YFSETQ. The CDR3 DNA follows: TGCGCCAGCAGCCCTGCTAGCACAGATACGCAGTATTTT. This gives the protein CASSPASTDTQYF.

The chain joins TRBV3-1 to TRBJ2-1, with TRBD2 identical over 12 bases. The length of the CDR3 is 21 residues. Trimming took 3 bases from V and 0 from J; bases not matched to a gene: 15. From germline, CDR1 is LGHDT and CDR2 YNNKEL (reference sequence). Written as DNA, the CDR3 is TGTGCCAGCAGCCATGGATTGACTAGCGGGGGCCCATTGAGCTCCTACAATGAGCAGTTCTTC. As protein: CASSHGLTSGGPLSSYNEQFF.

Only a few counts were recorded for this clonotype. The DNA of the CDR3 is TGCGCCAGCAGCCCTCAAACTAGCGGTGGAGAGACCCAGTACTTC. It translates to CASSPQTSGGETQYF. The chain combines TRBV4-1 with TRBJ2-5; 8 positions agree with TRBD2. V gave up 4 bases and J gave up 4 bases; unmatched junction bases: 8. There are 15 residues in the CDR3. The germline CDR1 and CDR2 sequences are MGHRA and YSYEKL.

In its sample, this clonotype was seen many times. V is TRBV29-1 and J is TRBJ1-1, with D perhaps TRBD1 (5 bases). CDR3 length: 13 residues. Looked up from germline, CDR1 is SQVTM and CDR2 is ANQGSEA. Trimming took 4 bases from V and 5 from J, leaving 14 bases between them. The CDR3 sequence is CSVVDTGKTEAFF. The CDR3 region has the DNA TGCAGCGTTGTGGACACAGGTAAAACTGAAGCTTTCTTT.

This clonotype was detected a few times. The chain couples TRBV20-1 to TRBJ2-2, with a weak D call TRBD1 (6 bases). CDR1 DFQATT and CDR2 SNEGSKA come from the germline V gene (reference sequence). The ends were cut back, 6 bases at V and 3 bases at J, with 17 bases in the middle. CDR3 size: 15 residues. CDR3 bases: TGCAGTGCCACCCCCGGGGCAGGGGACACCGGGGAGCTGTTTTTT. Translated: CSATPGAGDTGELFF.

The chain combines TRBV20-1 with TRBJ1-6; a weak D match, TRBD1 (5 bases). Trimming stripped 6 bases from V and 7 bases from J, with 16 bases between. The CDR3 has 14 amino acids. Germline lookup yields CDR1 DFQATT and CDR2 SNEGSKA (reference sequence). CDR3 coding DNA: TGCAGTGCACGAGAGGGGACTGAGAATTCACCCCTCCACTTT. Amino acid sequence: CSAREGTENSPLHF.

The chain uses TRBV6-6 and TRBJ1-1, with 7 bases lining up with TRBD1. Looked up from germline, CDR1 is MNHNY and CDR2 is SVGAGI (reference sequence). Unmatched junction bases numbered 11, after V lost 1 base and J lost 3 bases. This CDR3 has 17 residues. CDR3 nucleotide sequence: TGTGCCAGCAGTTACTTAAACCTAGGACAGGCTTACACTGAAGCTTTCTTT. Translated, it gives CASSYLNLGQAYTEAFF.

The chain has TRBV5-1 and TRBJ2-1, with a tentative D call TRBD1 (5 bases). Trimming removed 3 bases at V and 15 bases at J, with 13 bases between. Germline V gives CDR1 SGHRS, CDR2 YFSETQ. The length of the CDR3 is 11 residues. Written as DNA, the CDR3 is TGCGCCAGCAGCTATGGGGCCGGCATGTTCTTC. Residues: CASSYGAGMFF.

This clonotype came up many times. The rearrangement uses TRBV5-6 and TRBJ2-5, with TRBD1 as a possible D gene (6 bases). Trimming removed 3 bases at V and 4 bases at J, with 10 bases between. The germline V gene encodes CDR1 SGHDT and CDR2 YYEEEE. The CDR3 sequence is 13 residues long. This chain's CDR3 is CASSSLRGETQYF. The CDR3 coding sequence is TGTGCCAGCAGCTCTCTCAGGGGAGAGACCCAGTACTTC.

This clonotype was observed at least ten times. The CDR3 DNA reads TGTGCCTGGAGTGTAGGAGGGAACTACAATGAGCAGTTCTTC. Residues: CAWSVGGNYNEQFF. The V call is TRBV30, the J call TRBJ2-1, with a tentative D call TRBD2 (6 bases). From germline, CDR1 is GTSNPN and CDR2 SVGIG (reference sequence). The CDR3 length is 14 residues. The V end was cut by 0 bases, the J end by 3 bases, with 9 bases between.

This clonotype was recorded at least ten times. The DNA for the CDR3 is TGCAGTGCTAGAGATATTGGCAGCAGCTACGAGCAGTACTTC. It encodes CSARDIGSSYEQYF. The rearrangement uses TRBV20-1 and TRBJ2-7; D gene unclear. The V end lost 0 bases, the J end lost 3 bases, and 12 bases lay between the germline ends. Per the germline V gene, CDR1 is DFQATT and CDR2 is SNEGSKA (reference sequence). The CDR3 runs 14 residues.

The sample holds many counts of this clonotype. The V call is TRBV5-6, the J call TRBJ1-5; the D gene is possibly TRBD1 (5 bases). CDR3 length equals 14 residues. The V gene lost 2 bases and the J gene lost 6 bases, with 12 bases spanning the gap. Germline CDR1 is SGHDT and CDR2 is YYEEEE. The CDR3 region has the DNA TGTGCCAGCAGCTTCGAAGGGGTATCTCAGCCCCAGCATTTT. Protein product: CASSFEGVSQPQHF.

The table lists this clonotype with many counts. The gene calls are TRBV7-6 and TRBJ2-1; D gene uncertain. The CDR3 consists of 11 residues. From germline, CDR1 is SGHVS and CDR2 FNYEAQ. V gave up 2 bases and J gave up 8 bases, with 4 bases separating them. The CDR3, as DNA: TGTGCCAGCAGCTTAATCGATGAGCAGTTCTTC. As protein: CASSLIDEQFF.

This clonotype was observed many times. The chain employs TRBV20-1 and TRBJ2-3; weak D call: TRBD2 (5 bases). The CDR3 contains 15 residues. Trimming stripped 0 bases from V and 0 bases from J, with 10 bases between. Germline V gene data show CDR1 as DFQATT and CDR2 as SNEGSKA (reference sequence). The CDR3 DNA follows: TGCAGTGCTAGAGATTCCCTAGCTAGCACAGATACGCAGTATTTT. As protein: CSARDSLASTDTQYF.

V and J are TRBV11-2 and TRBJ2-2, with D unresolved. Germline V CDR1 and CDR2: SGHAT, FQNNGV. The CDR3 extends over 16 amino acids. Trimming removed 1 base at V and 0 bases at J, with 9 bases between. The CDR3 protein is CASSLGALANTGELFF. The CDR3 DNA sequence: TGTGCCAGCAGCTTAGGGGCTCTCGCGAACACCGGGGAGCTGTTTTTT.

This clonotype occurred many times. The J gene is TRBJ2-6, the V gene TRBV10-3; the D gene is possibly TRBD1 (5 bases). The germline gives CDR1 ENHRY, CDR2 SYGVKD. Trimming shortened V by 3 bases and J by 2 bases, and 11 bases separated the two germline ends. CDR3 size: 16 residues. The CDR3 sequence is CAISEAGLAGANVLTF. DNA for the CDR3: TGTGCCATCAGTGAAGCAGGGCTGGCTGGGGCCAACGTCCTGACTTTC.

This clonotype showed up just a few times. The chain combines TRBV3-1 with TRBJ2-3; 10 nucleotides align to TRBD2. After removal of 0 bases from V and 1 base from J, the junction contained 4 bases not matched to a gene. The CDR3 sequence is 17 residues long. Germline CDR1 reads LGHDT; CDR2 reads YNNKEL (reference sequence). CDR3 protein: CASSQESGTSGTDTQYF. DNA for the CDR3: TGTGCCAGCAGCCAAGAGTCCGGGACTAGCGGCACAGATACGCAGTATTTT.

This chain joins TRBV29-1 and TRBJ1-1, with TRBD1 matching over 7 bases. V lost 3 bases, J lost 12 bases, and 4 bases stayed unmatched. CDR3 length equals 10 residues. Germline V gives CDR1 SQVTM, CDR2 ANQGSEA. Here the CDR3 reads CSVDTGATFF. As DNA, the CDR3 is TGCAGCGTTGATACAGGGGCAACTTTCTTT.

This clonotype appeared many times. The V and J genes are TRBV4-3 and TRBJ2-5; D is perhaps TRBD1 (6 bases). The length of the CDR3 is 17 residues. The ends were cut back, 4 bases at V and 1 base at J, with 19 bases in the middle. Germline-derived CDR1 and CDR2 are LGHNA and YSLEER. The CDR3 loop is CASSPVLGQWVQETQYF. The CDR3 region has the DNA TGCGCCAGCAGCCCCGTGCTTGGACAGTGGGTCCAAGAGACCCAGTACTTC.